Each of the 20 T cell receptor beta chains below was sequenced from the same sample in a study of technical replicates of blood from a few donors. Using immunoSEQ multiplex PCR, the repertoire was profiled, and TCRdb retains in-frame clones only, with some absent. This sample has tens of thousands of clones, with about 89% found just once. Material for sequencing was T cells isolated from PBMCs. The receptors originated from a human donor in good health.

This clone turned up a few times. This chain links TRBV6-1 with TRBJ1-1; the D is unclear. The CDR3 contains 14 residues. Deletions cut 4 bases from V and 3 bases from J, with 12 bases between. Germline CDR1 MNHNS, CDR2 SASEGT. The DNA for the CDR3 is TGTGCCAGCAGTGTCCGGGGATCGGACACTGAAGCTTTCTTT. Protein product: CASSVRGSDTEAFF.

CDR3 DNA sequence: TGTGCCAGCAGTTTGTCGGGACTAGCGGGACACACCGGGGAGCTGTTTTTT. It specifies CASSLSGLAGHTGELFF. The chain joins TRBV28 to TRBJ2-2, with 13 bases matching TRBD2. The length of the CDR3 is 17 residues. In germline, CDR1 is MDHEN, CDR2 SYDVKM. V was pared by 3 bases and J by 3 bases, with 4 bases of the junction left unmatched. Complete variable domain (other parts from reference TRBV28 and TRBJ2-2): DVKVTQSSRYLVKRTGEKVFLECVQDMDHENMFWYRQDPGLGLRLIYFSYDVKMKEKGDIPEGYSVSREKKERFSLILESASTNQTSMYLCASSLSGLAGHTGELFFGEGSRLTVL.

The table lists this clone with a few counts. The V gene is TRBV11-3, the J gene TRBJ1-1; D is uncertain. Trimming took 5 bases from V and 5 from J, leaving 15 bases between them. This CDR3 contains 14 residues. The germline V gene encodes CDR1 SGHNT and CDR2 YENEEA. As DNA, the CDR3 is TGTGCCAGCAGCCCTCTCCCAGAGGGAACTGAAGCTTTCTTT. It codes for CASSPLPEGTEAFF.

There are a few counts of this clone. J is TRBJ1-1 and V is TRBV27; a weak D match, TRBD1 (6 bases). Germline CDR1 reads MNHEY; CDR2 reads SMNVEV (reference sequence). Trimming removed 4 bases from V and 5 bases from J, with 17 bases in between. The CDR3 loop spans 15 amino acids. The CDR3 reads CASSYLRGGRTEAFF. The CDR3 coding sequence is TGTGCCAGCAGTTACCTCAGGGGCGGTAGGACTGAAGCTTTCTTT.

The chain carries TRBV28 and TRBJ2-3; D call uncertain. The CDR3 runs 12 residues. The V and J ends lost 7 bases and 8 bases respectively, with 13 bases between them. Germline CDR1 reads MDHEN; CDR2 reads SYDVKM. The CDR3 spells CASNFLVGTQYF. Here the CDR3 DNA reads TGTGCCAGCAACTTCCTGGTTGGTACGCAGTATTTT. Based on the CDR3 plus reference TRBV28 and TRBJ2-3, the full variable domain is DVKVTQSSRYLVKRTGEKVFLECVQDMDHENMFWYRQDPGLGLRLIYFSYDVKMKEKGDIPEGYSVSREKKERFSLILESASTNQTSMYLCASNFLVGTQYFGPGTRLTVL.

The chain uses TRBV4-1 and TRBJ2-7; 7 bases fit TRBD2. The CDR3 is 16 amino acids. Germline V lookup: CDR1 MGHRA, CDR2 YSYEKL. V shed 1 base, J shed 4 bases, and the junction held 10 bases outside the gene matches. In nucleotides, the CDR3 is TGCGCCAGCAGCCAAGGACTAGCCCTAACCTTGTACGAGCAGTACTTC. This gives the protein CASSQGLALTLYEQYF.

V is TRBV6-6 and J is TRBJ2-2; TRBD2 matches at 7 bases. This CDR3 has 14 residues. V shed 8 bases and J 4 bases; nucleotides not matched to a gene: 7. Germline V lookup: CDR1 MNHNY, CDR2 SVGAGI (reference sequence). The CDR3 loop is CASGWGGGTGELFF. In nucleotides, the CDR3 is TGTGCCAGCGGATGGGGCGGGGGCACCGGGGAGCTGTTTTTT.

The chain has TRBV7-6 and TRBJ2-5; unclear D gene. The CDR3 loop spans 13 amino acids. Trimming removed 1 base from V and 3 bases from J, with 6 bases in between. CDR1 is SGHVS, CDR2 FNYEAQ, per germline. CDR3 loop: CASSLVEEETQYF. Here the CDR3 DNA reads TGTGCCAGCAGCTTAGTTGAGGAAGAGACCCAGTACTTC.

The V and J genes are TRBV19 and TRBJ2-5; TRBD2 is a possible D gene (6 bases). The germline V gene encodes CDR1 LNHDA and CDR2 SQIVND (reference sequence). The CDR3 loop spans 13 amino acids. V dropped 6 bases and J dropped 3 bases, with 11 bases sitting between them. CDR3 sequence reads: CASSPTSKETQYF. CDR3 DNA sequence: TGTGCCAGTAGCCCAACTAGCAAAGAGACCCAGTACTTC.

This clone has only one observation. The chain joins TRBV5-1 to TRBJ2-3; 8 bases line up with TRBD2. Trimming cost V 6 bases and J 1 base; bases outside gene matches: 4. This CDR3 region has 14 residues. Germline V gives CDR1 SGHRS, CDR2 YFSETQ. CDR3 sequence: CASKSAGGTDTQYF. In nucleotides, the CDR3 is TGCGCCAGCAAGTCAGCGGGGGGCACAGATACGCAGTATTTT.

J is TRBJ2-1 and V is TRBV25-1; 8 bases map to TRBD2. Unmatched junction bases numbered 7, after V lost 5 bases and J lost 4 bases. Germline CDR1 MGHDK, CDR2 SYGVNS. The CDR3 has 15 residues. Here the CDR3 reads CASSPSSGPYNEQFF. CDR3 nucleotides: TGTGCCAGCAGTCCCTCTAGCGGGCCGTACAATGAGCAGTTCTTC.

The chain couples TRBV5-1 to TRBJ2-3; 10 positions match TRBD2. The J segment lost 2 bases and the V segment lost 3 bases, leaving 6 bases of the junction unmatched. The CDR3 extends over 16 amino acids. Germline V gene lookup returns CDR1 SGHRS and CDR2 YFSETQ. The CDR3 sequence is CASSWDLAGATDTQYF. CDR3 DNA: TGCGCCAGCAGCTGGGACCTAGCGGGGGCCACAGATACGCAGTATTTT.

The chain joins TRBV7-9 to TRBJ1-1, with D possibly being TRBD1 (6 bases). Germline V gene data show CDR1 as SEHNR and CDR2 as FQNEAQ (reference sequence). Trimming cost V 0 bases and J 0 bases, with 14 bases left between them. The CDR3 contains 17 residues. The CDR3 nucleotides are TGTGCCAGCAGCTTAGCCGGACAGCTCATTTTGAACACTGAAGCTTTCTTT. Translated: CASSLAGQLILNTEAFF.

This chain connects TRBV15 to TRBJ1-1; maybe TRBD1 (6 bases). The germline V and J ends were trimmed by 1 base and 3 bases, with 12 bases remaining between them. CDR3 length: 15 residues. Germline-derived CDR1 and CDR2 are LNHNV and YYDKDF (reference sequence). The CDR3 sequence is CATSRGSGAHTEAFF. Written as DNA, the CDR3 is TGTGCCACCAGCAGAGGATCAGGGGCCCACACTGAAGCTTTCTTT.

The chain has TRBV4-1 and TRBJ2-1; 12 bases fit TRBD2. The CDR3 length is 17 residues. Germline-derived CDR1 and CDR2 are MGHRA and YSYEKL. J was trimmed by 5 bases and V by 1 base; bases with no gene match: 6. CDR3 DNA sequence: TGCGCCAGCAGCCAAGCGAGACTAGCGGGAGAGAACAATGAGCAGTTCTTC. Encoded protein: CASSQARLAGENNEQFF.

The chain carries TRBV7-9 and TRBJ1-4; weak D call: TRBD1 (6 bases). V dropped 1 base and J dropped 10 bases, with 13 bases sitting between them. The CDR3 spans 14 residues. CDR1 is SEHNR and CDR2 is FQNEAQ in the germline V gene (reference sequence). DNA of the CDR3: TGTGCCAGCAGCTTAGGGCAGGGGAGGGGAAAACTGTTTTTT. The encoded protein is CASSLGQGRGKLFF.

V and J are TRBV11-3 and TRBJ2-3; D unclear. Trimming stripped 6 bases from V and 4 bases from J, with 8 bases between. The CDR3 runs to 12 residues. Germline assignment: CDR1 SGHNT and CDR2 YENEEA. In DNA, the CDR3 is TGTGCCAGCAGTGACTCGGCAGATACGCAGTATTTT. Translated: CASSDSADTQYF.

The rearrangement links TRBV10-1 to TRBJ2-3; 7 bases map to TRBD1. The CDR3 spans 14 residues. CDR1 and CDR2 (germline): WNHNN, SYGVQD (reference sequence). V shed 4 bases, J shed 0 bases, and the junction held 1 base outside the gene matches. In nucleotides, the CDR3 is TGCGCCAGCAGTGGGGGACAGAGCACAGATACGCAGTATTTT. Protein sequence: CASSGGQSTDTQYF.

V gene TRBV5-6 combines with J gene TRBJ1-1, with D maybe TRBD1 (6 bases). Germline CDR1 is SGHDT and CDR2 is YYEEEE. Trimming removed 3 bases from V and 4 bases from J, with 22 bases in between. The CDR3 extends over 17 amino acids. The CDR3 spells CASSSRTESPLGTEAFF. In nucleotides, the CDR3 is TGTGCCAGCAGCTCTAGGACAGAGTCCCCCCTTGGCACTGAAGCTTTCTTT.

The J gene is TRBJ1-2, the V gene TRBV28, with D possibly TRBD1 on 5 matching bases. The V gene's germline CDR1 is MDHEN and CDR2 SYDVKM. V was cut by 6 bases and J by 5 bases, with 13 bases left in between. The CDR3 covers 13 residues. The DNA for the CDR3 is TGTGCCAGCAGCCCTTCAGGGTATTATGGCTACACCTTC. Its translation is CASSPSGYYGYTF.